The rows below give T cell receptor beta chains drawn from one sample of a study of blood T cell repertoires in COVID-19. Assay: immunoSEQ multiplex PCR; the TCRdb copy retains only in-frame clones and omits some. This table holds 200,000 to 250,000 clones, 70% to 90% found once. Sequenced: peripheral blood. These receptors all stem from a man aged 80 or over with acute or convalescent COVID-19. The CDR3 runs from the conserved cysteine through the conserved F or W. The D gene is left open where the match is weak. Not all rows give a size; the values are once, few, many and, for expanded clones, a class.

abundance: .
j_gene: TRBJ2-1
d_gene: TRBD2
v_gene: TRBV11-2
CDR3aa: CASSLAVAGNEQFF

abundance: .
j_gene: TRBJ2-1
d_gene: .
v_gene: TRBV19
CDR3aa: CASSILGSEQFF

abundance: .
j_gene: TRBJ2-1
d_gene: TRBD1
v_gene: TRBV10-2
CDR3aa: CASSEAGGNEQFF

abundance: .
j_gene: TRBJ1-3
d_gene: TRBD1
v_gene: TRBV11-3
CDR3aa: CASSFYGGQGTPRNTIYF

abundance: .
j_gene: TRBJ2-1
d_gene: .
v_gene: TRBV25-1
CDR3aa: CASSRGGFYNEQFF

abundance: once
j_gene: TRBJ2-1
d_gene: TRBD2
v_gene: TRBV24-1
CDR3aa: CATESTSGSLEQFF

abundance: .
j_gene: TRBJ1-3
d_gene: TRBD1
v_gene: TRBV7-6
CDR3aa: CASSLGATGGRSGNTIYF

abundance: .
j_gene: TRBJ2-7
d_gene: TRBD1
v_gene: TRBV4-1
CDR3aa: CASSQGQGALEQYF

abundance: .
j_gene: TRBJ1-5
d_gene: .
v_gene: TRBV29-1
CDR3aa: CSVAFGGSLNQPQHF

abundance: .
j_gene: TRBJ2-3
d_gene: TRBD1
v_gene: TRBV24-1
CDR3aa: CATSDLQGASTDTQYF

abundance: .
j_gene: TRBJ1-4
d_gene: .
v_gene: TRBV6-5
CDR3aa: CASSYLGQSTNEKLFF

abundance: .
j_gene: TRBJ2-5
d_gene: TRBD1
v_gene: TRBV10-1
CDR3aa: CASSDSGTAQETQYF

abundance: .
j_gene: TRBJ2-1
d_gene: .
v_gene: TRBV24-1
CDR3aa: CATSDLNEQFF

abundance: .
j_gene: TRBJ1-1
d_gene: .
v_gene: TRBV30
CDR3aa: CAWAPTNLNTEAFF

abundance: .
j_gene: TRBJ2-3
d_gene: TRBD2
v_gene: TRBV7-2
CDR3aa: CASRPSLAGGPFGTDTQYF

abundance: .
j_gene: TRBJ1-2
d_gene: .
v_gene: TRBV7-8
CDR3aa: CASSLDTGSYGYTF

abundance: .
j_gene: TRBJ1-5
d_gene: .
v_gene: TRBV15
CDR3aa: CATSRDWGGSNQPQHF

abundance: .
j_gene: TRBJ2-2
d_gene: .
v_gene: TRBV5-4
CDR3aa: CASSWGPVGDPTGELFF

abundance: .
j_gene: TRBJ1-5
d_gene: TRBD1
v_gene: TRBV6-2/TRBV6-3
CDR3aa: CASSYSRTGNQPQHF

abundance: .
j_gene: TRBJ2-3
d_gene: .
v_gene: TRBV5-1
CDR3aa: CASRASVTTDTQYF

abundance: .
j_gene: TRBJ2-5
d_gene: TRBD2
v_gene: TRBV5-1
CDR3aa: CASRIAGGAPPGAQYF

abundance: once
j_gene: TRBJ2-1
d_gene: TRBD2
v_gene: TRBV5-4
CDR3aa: CASSLGLAGRAMEQFF

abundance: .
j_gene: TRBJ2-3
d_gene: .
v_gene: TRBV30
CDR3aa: CAWKRTQTSTDTQYF

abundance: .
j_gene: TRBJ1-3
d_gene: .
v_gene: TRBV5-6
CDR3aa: CASSRLDRRLSGNTIYF

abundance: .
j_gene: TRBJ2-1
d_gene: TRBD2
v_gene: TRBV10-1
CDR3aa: CASSGGLAGGPDNEQFF

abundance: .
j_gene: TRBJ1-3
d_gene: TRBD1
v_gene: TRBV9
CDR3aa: CASSAGQGAGNTIYF

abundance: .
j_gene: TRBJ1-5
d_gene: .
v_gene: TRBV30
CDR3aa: CAWSPPGFQPQHF

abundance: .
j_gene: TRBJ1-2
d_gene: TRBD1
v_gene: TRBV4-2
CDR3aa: CASSVPHRGWYGYTF

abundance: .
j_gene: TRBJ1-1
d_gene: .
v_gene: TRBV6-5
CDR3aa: CASSYDRWPGTEAFF

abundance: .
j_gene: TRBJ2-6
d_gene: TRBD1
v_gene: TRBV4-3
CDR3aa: CASSQEPPATGSGANVLTF

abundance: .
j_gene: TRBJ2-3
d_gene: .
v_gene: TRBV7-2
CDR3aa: CASSLAGVADTQYF

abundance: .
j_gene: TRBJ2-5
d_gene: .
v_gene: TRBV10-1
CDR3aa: CASSESLSSQETQYF

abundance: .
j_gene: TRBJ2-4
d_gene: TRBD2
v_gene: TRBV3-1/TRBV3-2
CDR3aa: CASSPPGLADKNIQYF

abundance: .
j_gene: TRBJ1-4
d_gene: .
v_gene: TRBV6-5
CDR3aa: CASNSPGQTNEKLFF

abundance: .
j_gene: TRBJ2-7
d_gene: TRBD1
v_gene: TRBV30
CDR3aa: CAWRRQGADGQYF

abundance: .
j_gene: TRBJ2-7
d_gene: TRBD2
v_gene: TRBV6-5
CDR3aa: CASSLGGVVGSYEQYF

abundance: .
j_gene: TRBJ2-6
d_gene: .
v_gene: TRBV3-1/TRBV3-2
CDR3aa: CASSTYPGSGANVLTF

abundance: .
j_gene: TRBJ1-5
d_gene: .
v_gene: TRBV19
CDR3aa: CASNLRSSNQPQHF

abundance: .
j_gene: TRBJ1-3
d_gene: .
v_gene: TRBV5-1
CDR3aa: CASSSPRDSGNTIYF

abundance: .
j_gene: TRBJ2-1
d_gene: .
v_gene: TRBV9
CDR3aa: CASSGRLGKSSYNEQFF

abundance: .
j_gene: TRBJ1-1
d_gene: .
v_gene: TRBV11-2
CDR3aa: CASNSWGGKTEAFF

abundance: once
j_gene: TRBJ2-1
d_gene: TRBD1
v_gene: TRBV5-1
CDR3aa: CASSRDRDSEQFF

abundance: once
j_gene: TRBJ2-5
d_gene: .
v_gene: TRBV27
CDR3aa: CASSSPRETQYF

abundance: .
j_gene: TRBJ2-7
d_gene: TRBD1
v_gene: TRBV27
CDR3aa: CASSGSRGTYEQYF

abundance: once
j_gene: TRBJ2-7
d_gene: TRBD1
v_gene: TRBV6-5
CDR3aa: CASSYDRAREQYF